This record concerns one TCR beta chain sequence. This clonotype was seen more than once but under ten times. The antigen this receptor binds is unknown. The input lacks base qualities; no much larger clone sits a single base away. Counted from cysteine to phenylalanine, this CDR3 has 14 amino acids. The only DNA kept is the CDR3, 42 bases in frame from the first base. V drops 5 bases and J drops 3 bases, leaving 13 bases in between. The germline V gene encodes CDR1 SGHTA and CDR2 FQGNSA. This entry belongs to a study of patients and donors after allogeneic stem cell transplantation (dated by TCRdb to between 2020 and 2021). Receptor libraries were prepared by RT-PCR. Sequenced using a NextSeq 550. The raw public reads went through TCRdb reprocessing: fastp at Q25, MiXCR clone calling, in-frame beta chains kept. CDR3 protein duplicates are merged, each entry listing the most common genes and DNA. This sample lists over 150,000 distinct CDR3 sequences; approximately 28% were detected once. Approximately 3.5% of the sample goes to the ten largest clones.

Material: blood, either unsorted or a sorted T cell fraction (not recorded which). This receptor chain uses TRBV7-2 and TRBJ2-5; 6 matching bases give a weak D call of TRBD2. The sequence came from a human donor who was either an allogeneic HSCT recipient or a stem cell or donor lymphocyte infusion donor (not recorded which). It is not recorded whose cells these are; they may come from a transplant donor. This receptor has the CDR3 CASSRGGAEETQYF. The DNA sequence is as follows: TGTGCCAGCAGCCGGGGAGGAGCGGAAGAGACCCAGTACTTC.